This T cell receptor beta chain is drawn from a study of human T cells and chemical hapten exposure. Study findings and constraints: Expanded TCRs grouped into significantly more large CDR3 similarity clusters than controls produced.

Documented time point: pre-sensitization, week 0. As for treatment: therapeutic diphenylcyclopropenone sensitization with weekly scalp DPC. CDR3 size: 15 residues. Germline loops: CDR1 SSHAT, CDR2 FNYEAQ (reference sequence). Original processing notes: There were a median of around 96,000 TCRs per sample, with a range from roughly 20,000 to 750,000. TCRdb re-called the RACE reads with MiXCR, one entry per CDR3 protein. TCRdb assigned the V and J calls; the authors' analysis was not used. The repertoire holds roughly 250,000 distinct CDR3 sequences, with approximately 8.6% as singletons. A note on this clonotype: The antigen is unknown.

This material consisted of whole blood, taken in connection with sensitization to the hapten diphenylcyclopropenone (DPC). This rearrangement joins TRBV7-7 to TRBJ2-5; 7 nucleotides match TRBD2. This clonotype was sampled from a woman in her thirties or forties with alopecia areata. Some clones in this sample may be carry-over from other donors' samples. The CDR3 loop reads CASGLHPGGRETQYF. In DNA, the CDR3 is TGTGCTAGCGGCCTGCACCCGGGAGGTCGAGAGACCCAGTACTTC.